Listed here are 14 T cell receptor beta chains from one sample, sequenced in a study of blood T cell repertoires in COVID-19. Sequenced by immunoSEQ multiplex PCR; TCRdb stores in-frame clones only, minus some. The sample includes about 200,000 clones, around nine tenths seen only once; the top ten take 0.7% to 0.85%. Sequenced: peripheral blood. These receptors all come from a man between 60 and 75 years old with COVID-19, enrolled during active disease.

This clone was counted only a few times. The rearrangement joins TRBV3-1 (or the pseudogene TRBV3-2) to TRBJ1-1, with D perhaps TRBD1 (5 bases). Germline assignment: CDR1 LGHDT and CDR2 YNNKEL (reference sequence). The CDR3 spans 14 residues. V shed 2 bases and J shed 2 bases, with 9 bases lying between them. The CDR3 sequence is CASSQTQGNTEAFF. The CDR3 nucleotides are TGTGCCAGCAGCCAAACCCAGGGAAACACTGAAGCTTTCTTT.

The chain employs TRBV9 and TRBJ2-7, with a possible D match to TRBD1 (6 bases). Between the trimmed V and J ends, which lost 3 bases and 2 bases, there was a span of 15 bases. The length of the CDR3 is 15 residues. CDR1 and CDR2 from the germline V gene are SGDLS and YYNGEE. DNA of the CDR3: TGTGCCAGCAGCGAAACCCCGGGACAAGCCTACGAGCAGTACTTC. It specifies CASSETPGQAYEQYF. The full variable domain, completed using reference TRBV9 and TRBJ2-7, is DSGVTQTPKHLITATGQRVTLRCSPRSGDLSVYWYQQSLDQGLQFLIQYYNGEERAKGNILERFSAQQFPDLHSELNLSSLELGDSALYFCASSETPGQAYEQYFGPGTRLTVT.

The rearrangement links TRBV13 to TRBJ1-6; D is perhaps TRBD1 (6 bases). The CDR3 covers 15 residues. Germline CDR1 is PRHDT and CDR2 is FYEKMQ (reference sequence). V was clipped by 3 bases and J by 8 bases, with 14 bases between them. The CDR3 region is CASSFNRDIDSPLHF. As DNA, the CDR3 is TGTGCCAGCAGCTTCAACAGGGACATCGATTCACCCCTCCACTTT.

The chain uses TRBV27 and TRBJ1-6; tentative D call: TRBD1 (5 bases). The V gene's germline CDR1 is MNHEY and CDR2 SMNVEV (reference sequence). CDR3 length: 14 amino acids. The ends were cut back, 6 bases at V and 4 bases at J, with 10 bases in the middle. CDR3 sequence (DNA): TGTGCCAGCAGCAAACAGGCTTATAATTCACCCCTCCACTTT. It specifies CASSKQAYNSPLHF.

CDR3: CAISESHRVGGNTIYF. Here the CDR3 DNA reads TGTGCCATCAGTGAGTCTCACAGGGTTGGTGGAAACACCATATATTTT. The rearrangement links TRBV10-3 to TRBJ1-3, with D possibly being TRBD1 (6 bases). CDR1 and CDR2 (germline): ENHRY, SYGVKD. V was pared by 0 bases and J by 3 bases, with 12 bases between. CDR3 length: 16 amino acids.

The CDR3 reads CASSLPGLAGVPGELFF. CDR3 nucleotide sequence: TGTGCCAGCAGTCTCCCAGGACTAGCGGGAGTACCCGGGGAGCTGTTTTTT. The chain carries TRBV6-2 or TRBV6-3 and TRBJ2-2; 13 bases align to TRBD2. Looked up from germline, CDR1 is MNHEY and CDR2 is SVGEGT. The CDR3 totals 17 residues. With 5 bases clipped from V and 6 bases from J, the junction kept 9 bases outside the gene matches.

This clone was detected only a few times. This sequence joins TRBV6-2 or TRBV6-3 and TRBJ2-1, with 8 positions matching TRBD2. The CDR3 has 14 amino acids. J lost 7 bases, V lost 4 bases, and 6 bases had no gene match. CDR1 and CDR2 (germline): MNHEY, SVGEGT. The CDR3 is CASSFDGRGNEQFF. The DNA of the CDR3 is TGTGCCAGCAGTTTCGACGGGAGGGGAAATGAGCAGTTCTTC.

The chain employs TRBV12-3 or TRBV12-4 and TRBJ2-1, with a possible D match to TRBD1 (5 bases). This CDR3 spans 13 amino acids. Trimming removed 5 bases at V and 8 bases at J, with 13 bases between. The CDR3 nucleotides are TGTGCCAGCAGTAAGGGGATCCTCGATGAGCAGTTCTTC. Amino acids: CASSKGILDEQFF.

The V and J genes are TRBV6-5 and TRBJ1-6; TRBD1 matches 9 bases. The CDR3 runs to 14 residues. Looked up from germline, CDR1 is MNHEY and CDR2 is SVGAGI. Losses at the gene ends were 6 bases for V and 6 bases for J; bases not matched to a gene: 3. The CDR3 reads CASRGQGSNSPLHF. In DNA form, the CDR3 reads TGTGCCAGCAGGGGACAGGGCAGTAATTCACCCCTCCACTTT.

The V gene is TRBV5-1, the J gene TRBJ1-2, with 8 bases identical to TRBD1. With 0 bases clipped from V and 8 bases from J, the junction kept 6 bases outside the gene matches. This CDR3 region has 14 residues. CDR1 and CDR2 from the germline V gene are SGHRS and YFSETQ. CDR3 protein: CASSLDTGGWGYTF. Here the CDR3 DNA reads TGCGCCAGCAGCTTGGATACAGGGGGTTGGGGCTACACCTTC.

The chain joins TRBV3-1 (or the pseudogene TRBV3-2) to TRBJ2-5; the D gene is possibly TRBD2 (6 bases). CDR3 length: 14 amino acids. The ends were cut back, 1 base at V and 9 bases at J, with 15 bases in the middle. Germline assignment: CDR1 LGHDT and CDR2 YNNKEL (reference sequence). The CDR3 region is CASSQGQTRESQYF. Here the CDR3 DNA reads TGTGCCAGCAGCCAAGGACAGACCCGGGAGTCCCAGTACTTC.

The gene calls are TRBV15 and TRBJ2-3; 7 bases align to TRBD1. The CDR3 has 13 amino acids. With 5 bases clipped from V and 4 bases from J, the junction kept 3 bases outside the gene matches. The germline V gene encodes CDR1 LNHNV and CDR2 YYDKDF (reference sequence). CDR3 in amino acids: CATSSTGSDTQYF. The CDR3 nucleotides are TGTGCCACCAGCTCGACAGGGTCAGATACGCAGTATTTT.

This clone was seen just once. The chain couples TRBV7-8 to TRBJ2-3; 8 bases match TRBD2. V dropped 3 bases and J dropped 2; count of bases not matched to a gene: 4. The CDR3 totals 15 residues. Germline loops: CDR1 SGHVS, CDR2 FQNEAQ. This chain's CDR3 is CASSFVAGITDTQYF. CDR3 sequence (DNA): TGTGCCAGCAGCTTTGTAGCGGGGATCACAGATACGCAGTATTTT. The variable domain in full, with the rest retrieved from reference TRBV7-8 and TRBJ2-3, is GAGVSQSPRYKVAKRGQDVALRCDPISGHVSLFWYQQALGQGPEFLTYFQNEAQLDKSGLPSDRFFAERPEGSVSTLKIQRTQQEDSAVYLCASSFVAGITDTQYFGPGTRLTVL.

V is TRBV9 and J is TRBJ2-2; TRBD2 matches at 10 bases. The CDR3 spans 16 residues. Germline V gene lookup returns CDR1 SGDLS and CDR2 YYNGEE. Trimming took 3 bases from V and 4 from J; bases not matched to a gene: 6. Written as DNA, the CDR3 is TGTGCCAGCAGCGCCCGACTAGCGGGCAGCACCGGGGAGCTGTTTTTT. Its protein is CASSARLAGSTGELFF.